This T cell receptor beta chain was retrieved from a study of tumor-infiltrating lymphocytes in primary liver carcinoma. Whole-study findings and limits: The 250 largest clones made up significantly more of tumor than blood repertoires (p = 0.039). In tumor-adjacent and tumor-blood pairs, overlap was lower than in tumor region pairs.

cDNA specific to TCR beta was made from 500 ng of total RNA, with a constant-region primer employed for priming. Employing slightly modified ARM-PCR, three nested multiplex PCR rounds were run, and these gave rise to the TCR beta libraries. The first two PCR rounds used TRBV1-TRBV30 primers with a Cbeta primer, roughly 10 cycles each. TCRdb re-derived calls from the multiplex PCR reads in MiXCR, one entry per CDR3 protein. The table has fewer than 400,000 distinct CDR3 sequences, almost 60% seen once. Germline DNA was also extracted, with blood RNA taken from unsorted whole blood. Comments on this clonotype: What it binds is unknown.

V was cut by 0 bases and J by 5 bases, with 7 bases left in between. Germline values: CDR1 SGHTA, CDR2 FQGTGA. The CDR3 covers 13 residues. Sequencing was done on a sample of peripheral blood. The sequence derives from a woman in her twenties or thirties with primary liver carcinoma and hepatitis B virus infection. The gene calls are TRBV7-3 and TRBJ2-5; D is unresolved. The CDR3 region is CASSLTHEETQYF. The CDR3, as DNA: TGTGCCAGCAGCTTAACCCATGAGGAGACCCAGTACTTC.